This TCR beta chain came from a study of cytomegalovirus exposure and HLA in healthy donors. Whole-study findings and limits: It was in a later analysis that TCR association rates were seen to vary by HLA locus, highest for DRB1 and lowest for HLA-C. It was taken for granted in presence/absence analyses that sequencing depth across donors was roughly uniform. Some TCR beta chains (164 of them) were listed as cytomegalovirus-associated. Most likely, a cluster of highly shared sequence variants arose as a sequencing artifact.

Primers for the PCR totalled 60 Vbeta and 13 Jbeta. Assay used: immunoSEQ multiplex PCR; TCRdb lists only in-frame clones, some missing. The profile shows 100,000 to 150,000 clones, 77% of them singletons. As for this clone: Its matching antigen is unknown.

The source is a male donor in good health and CMV-seropositive. Sequenced: PBMCs.

CDR3 protein: CASSLDGRLYNSPLHF. The DNA of the CDR3 is TGTGCCAGCAGCTTAGATGGTAGACTTTATAATTCACCCCTCCACTTT. J is TRBJ1-6 and V is TRBV11-2; D remains ambiguous. The CDR3 contains 16 residues. The ends were cut back, 0 bases at V and 4 bases at J, with 10 bases in the middle. The germline CDR1 and CDR2 sequences are SGHAT and FQNNGV.